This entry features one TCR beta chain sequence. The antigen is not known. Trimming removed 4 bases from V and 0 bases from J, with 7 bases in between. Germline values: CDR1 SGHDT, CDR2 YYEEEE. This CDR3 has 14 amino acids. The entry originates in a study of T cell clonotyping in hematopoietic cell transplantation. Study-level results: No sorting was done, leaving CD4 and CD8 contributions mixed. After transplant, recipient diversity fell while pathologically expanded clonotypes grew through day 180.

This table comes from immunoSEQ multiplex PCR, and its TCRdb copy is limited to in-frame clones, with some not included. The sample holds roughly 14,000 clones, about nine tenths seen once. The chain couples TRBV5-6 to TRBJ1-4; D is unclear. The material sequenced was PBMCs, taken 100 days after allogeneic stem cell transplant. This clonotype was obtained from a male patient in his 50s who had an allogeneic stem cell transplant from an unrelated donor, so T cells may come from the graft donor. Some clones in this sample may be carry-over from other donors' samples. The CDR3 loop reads CASSRGSTNEKLFF. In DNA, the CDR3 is TGTGCCAGCAGCCGAGGGTCAACTAATGAAAAACTGTTTTTT.